The next 18 T cell receptor beta chains were all read from a single sample in a study of T cell repertoires in ileal Crohn's disease. Some clones are missing from TCRdb's copy, which holds only in-frame ones; the method was immunoSEQ multiplex PCR. The data contain about 4,900 clones, around 86% of them singletons. The sequencing sample was made of ileal tissue. These receptors were taken from an adult with Crohn's disease.

CDR3 bases: TGTGCCAGCACAACGGGGGGGCGAGGCTATGGCTACACCTTC. Residues: CASTTGGRGYGYTF. The genes are TRBV28 and TRBJ1-2, with a weak D call TRBD1 (6 bases). Germline V CDR1 and CDR2: MDHEN, SYDVKM. V gave up 7 bases and J gave up 4 bases, with 16 bases separating them. The CDR3 has 14 amino acids.

The V call is TRBV6-6, the J call TRBJ2-7, with D uncertain. V was shortened by 5 bases and J by 7 bases, with 12 bases between the two germline ends. The CDR3 consists of 12 residues. CDR1 and CDR2 (germline): MNHNY, SVGAGI (reference sequence). In nucleotides, the CDR3 is TGTGCCAGCAGTCAACCAAACCGGGAGCAGTACTTC. Translation: CASSQPNREQYF.

This chain connects TRBV9 to TRBJ2-6, with D perhaps TRBD1 (6 bases). With 7 bases removed from V and 3 bases from J, the gap between germline ends came to 17 bases. The CDR3 covers 16 residues. The germline V gene has CDR1 SGDLS and CDR2 YYNGEE. The CDR3: CASGISRGSGANVLTF. CDR3 in DNA: TGTGCCAGCGGAATCAGTAGGGGGAGTGGGGCCAACGTCCTGACTTTC.

The V and J genes are TRBV7-9 and TRBJ2-1; the D gene is possibly TRBD2 (6 bases). This CDR3 contains 15 residues. Trimming took 5 bases from V and 6 from J, leaving 17 bases between them. Germline CDR1 reads SEHNR; CDR2 reads FQNEAQ (reference sequence). CDR3 residues: CASSPRGALGNEQFF. The CDR3, as DNA: TGTGCCAGCAGCCCCCGCGGGGCTTTGGGCAATGAGCAGTTCTTC.

This sequence joins TRBV30 and TRBJ2-4; TRBD2 aligns across 7 bases. This CDR3 spans 17 amino acids. V was clipped by 0 bases and J by 0 bases; unmatched bases: 8. Germline CDR1 GTSNPN, CDR2 SVGIG (reference sequence). The CDR3 spells CAWSVLWGGEAKNIQYF. The CDR3 DNA is TGTGCCTGGAGTGTATTGTGGGGGGGAGAAGCCAAAAACATTCAGTACTTC. Drawing the rest from reference TRBV30 and TRBJ2-4, the complete variable domain is SQTIHQWPATLVQPVGSPLSLECTVEGTSNPNLYWYRQAAGRGLQLLFYSVGIGQISSEVPQNLSASRPQDRQFILSSKKLLLSDSGFYLCAWSVLWGGEAKNIQYFGAGTRLSVL.

The V call is TRBV19, the J call TRBJ1-3; no clear D gene. The V end was cut by 7 bases, the J end by 1 base, with 11 bases between. The CDR3 spans 14 residues. In germline, CDR1 is LNHDA, CDR2 SQIVND (reference sequence). CDR3 DNA sequence: TGTGCCAGTAAGGCTCCCGGGTCTGGAAACACCATATATTTT. This sequence encodes CASKAPGSGNTIYF.

The rearrangement joins TRBV19 to TRBJ1-5, with 7 bases lining up with TRBD1. J was trimmed by 1 base and V by 8 bases; bases with no gene match: 14. Germline V gene data show CDR1 as LNHDA and CDR2 as SQIVND (reference sequence). There are 17 residues in the CDR3. The CDR3 DNA follows: TGTGCCAGTCGGAACAGGGGTGTAGTCGAAAGCAATCAGCCCCAGCATTTT. It yields the protein CASRNRGVVESNQPQHF.

The chain employs TRBV27 and TRBJ2-7, with D tentatively TRBD2 (5 bases). Germline CDR1 MNHEY, CDR2 SMNVEV (reference sequence). The CDR3 sequence is 16 residues long. Trimming cost V 4 bases and J 11 bases, with 27 bases left between them. The CDR3 region is CASSSPSLGAGGAKYF. As DNA, the CDR3 is TGTGCCAGCAGTTCACCCTCCTTGGGTGCAGGAGGTGCCAAGTACTTC.

The rearrangement uses TRBV5-5 and TRBJ2-7, with no clear D. The CDR3 contains 14 residues. Germline CDR1 is SGHKS and CDR2 is YYEKEE (reference sequence). V gave up 0 bases and J gave up 1 base, with 8 bases separating them. The DNA for the CDR3 is TGTGCCAGCAGCTTGGGACACAAGTCCTACGAGCAGTACTTC. It encodes CASSLGHKSYEQYF. Looking up the rest from reference TRBV5-5 and TRBJ2-7 gives the full variable domain: DAGVTQSPTHLIKTRGQQVTLRCSPISGHKSVSWYQQVLGQGPQFIFQYYEKEERGRGNFPDRFSARQFPNYSSELNVNALLLGDSALYLCASSLGHKSYEQYFGPGTRLTVT.

In its sample, this clone is large. This chain uses TRBV7-9 with TRBJ1-3; D unresolved. V was clipped by 5 bases and J by 4 bases, with 6 bases between them. The germline V gene encodes CDR1 SEHNR and CDR2 FQNEAQ (reference sequence). The CDR3 consists of 12 residues. The CDR3 sequence is CASSTQGNTIYF. As DNA, the CDR3 is TGTGCCAGCAGCACTCAAGGAAACACCATATATTTT. The full variable domain, its missing parts supplied by reference TRBV7-9 and TRBJ1-3, is DTGVSQNPRHKITKRGQNVTFRCDPISEHNRLYWYRQTLGQGPEFLTYFQNEAQLEKSRLLSDRFSAERPKGSFSTLEIQRTEQGDSAMYLCASSTQGNTIYFGEGSWLTVV.

The chain employs TRBV9 and TRBJ1-2; D possibly corresponds to TRBD1 (6 bases). V lost 0 bases to trimming and J lost 4 bases, with 10 bases between them. CDR3 length equals 14 residues. Germline CDR1 SGDLS, CDR2 YYNGEE. The CDR3 reads CASSVGTEFYGYTF. CDR3 nucleotides: TGTGCCAGCAGCGTAGGGACAGAGTTCTATGGCTACACCTTC. The entire variable domain, with the rest obtained from reference TRBV9 and TRBJ1-2, is as follows: DSGVTQTPKHLITATGQRVTLRCSPRSGDLSVYWYQQSLDQGLQFLIQYYNGEERAKGNILERFSAQQFPDLHSELNLSSLELGDSALYFCASSVGTEFYGYTFGSGTRLTVV.

V usage is TRBV6-1 and J usage is TRBJ1-5; D uncertain. This CDR3 has 15 residues. V was pared by 2 bases and J by 9 bases, with 17 bases between. CDR1 MNHNS and CDR2 SASEGT come from the germline V gene. CDR3 DNA: TGTGCCAGCAGTGAAAGGCCGGGTCCTAATTTGCCCCAGCATTTT. Amino acids: CASSERPGPNLPQHF.

This clone was seen only once. This chain uses TRBV11-2 with TRBJ2-3; 8 bases line up with TRBD2. The CDR3 runs 16 residues. Losses at the gene ends were 1 base for V and 3 bases for J; bases not matched to a gene: 6. Germline V gene data show CDR1 as SGHAT and CDR2 as FQNNGV. CDR3 coding DNA: TGTGCCAGCAGCTTAGCCCCGATAGCGGGGACAGATACGCAGTATTTT. Residues: CASSLAPIAGTDTQYF.

Here the CDR3 reads CASSLLGVKSTEAFF. In DNA, the CDR3 is TGTGCCAGCAGCTTACTCGGGGTAAAGAGCACTGAAGCTTTCTTT. The chain carries TRBV7-9 and TRBJ1-1; no firm D call. Germline lookup yields CDR1 SEHNR and CDR2 FQNEAQ (reference sequence). V was clipped by 2 bases and J by 4 bases, with 14 bases between them. The CDR3 covers 15 residues.

This clone was recorded only once. CDR3: CATASGNYNSPLHF. CDR3 in DNA: TGTGCCACCGCCTCCGGGAACTATAATTCACCCCTCCACTTT. The chain employs TRBV15 and TRBJ1-6; D gene unclear. The CDR3 sequence is 14 residues long. Germline V lookup: CDR1 LNHNV, CDR2 YYDKDF (reference sequence). Between the trimmed V and J ends, which lost 8 bases and 3 bases, there was a span of 11 bases.

The rearrangement links TRBV2 to TRBJ2-5; TRBD1 agrees at 12 bases. The CDR3 extends over 14 amino acids. Germline lookup yields CDR1 SNHLY and CDR2 FYNNEI. Losses at the gene ends were 7 bases for V and 7 bases for J; bases not matched to a gene: 7. The CDR3 DNA reads TGTGCCAGCAAGGGACAGGGGGCCAGAGGGACCCAGTACTTC. Amino acid sequence: CASKGQGARGTQYF.

This clone was seen only once. The genes are TRBV15 and TRBJ2-2; D is perhaps TRBD2 (5 bases). CDR1 and CDR2 (germline): LNHNV, YYDKDF (reference sequence). The CDR3 runs to 13 residues. V was pared by 3 bases and J by 4 bases, with 6 bases between. Here the CDR3 reads CATSSLATGELFF. The CDR3 nucleotides read TGTGCCACCAGCAGTCTAGCCACCGGGGAGCTGTTTTTT.

The chain recombines TRBV30 with TRBJ2-3; 14 bases align to TRBD2. Per germline, CDR1 GTSNPN and CDR2 SVGIG (reference sequence). Trimming took 8 bases from V and 7 from J; bases not matched to a gene: 5. The CDR3 is 13 amino acids. The CDR3 loop reads CASGTSGGNTQYF. The CDR3 region has the DNA TGTGCCAGCGGGACTAGCGGGGGTAATACGCAGTATTTT.